This entry describes one TCR beta chain. The antigen remains undetermined. Within the sample, other DNA sequences also encode this same CDR3. In the sorted-subset replicate PCRs, around 200 ng DNA, 25,000 to 30,000 T cell genomes, was used. TCRdb's table, derived via immunoSEQ multiplex PCR, lists solely in-frame clones and lacks some. The table lists millions of clones, about 94% of them singletons, with more than 0.95% in the top ten. The sample belongs to a study of shared clonotypes between healthy human individuals. Study summary: Aged between 18 and 49, the donors were two women and three men.

The CDR3 loop spans 13 amino acids. Trimming left V 1 base short and J 7 bases short, with 8 bases between. The germline V gene has CDR1 MGHRA and CDR2 YSYEKL. Positive CCR7 selection of CD45RO-negative cells yielded the naive CD8 cells, and terminally differentiated effector memory CD45RA+ cells were excluded. Study-level points and caveats: Rarefaction indicated that sorted-subset sequencing remained incomplete although depth was large.

This chain joins TRBV4-1 and TRBJ2-1, with D perhaps TRBD2 (6 bases). This TCR was sampled from a man between 18 and 29 years old in good health. Sequenced input: naive CD8+ T cells sorted from blood. CDR3 loop: CASSQVGGNEQFF. The CDR3, as DNA: TGCGCCAGCAGCCAAGTCGGGGGTAATGAGCAGTTCTTC.